Following are 9 T cell receptor beta chains from one sample sequenced in a study of OX40 agonist ivuxolimab in advanced cancers. The protocol was immunoSEQ multiplex PCR, while the TCRdb copy is restricted to in-frame clones and leaves out a portion. The sample carries roughly 48,000 clones, 75% to 85% recorded once. Source: CD4+ or CD8+ T cells sorted from blood, taken in a trial of the OX40 agonist ivuxolimab. The receptors were gathered from an adult with an advanced solid tumor such as melanoma, head and neck, liver or kidney cancer.

The CDR3 nucleotides are TGTGCCAGCAGCCCAGTTAGGGGAAGGACGAATCAGCCCCAGCATTTT. It yields the protein CASSPVRGRTNQPQHF. The chain combines TRBV5-8 with TRBJ1-5, with D possibly TRBD1 on 5 matching bases. There are 16 residues in the CDR3. Trimming took 4 bases from V and 4 from J, leaving 18 bases between them. Germline CDR1 and CDR2: SGHTS and YDEGEE.

The rearrangement links TRBV7-2 to TRBJ1-3; D remains ambiguous. This CDR3 has 14 residues. Per germline, CDR1 SGHTA and CDR2 FQGNSA. With 0 bases removed from V and 2 bases from J, the gap between germline ends came to 5 bases. CDR3 nucleotides: TGTGCCAGCAGCTTAGCTGGGGCTGGAAACACCATATATTTT. This codes for CASSLAGAGNTIYF.

The CDR3 here is CASSEVNRGAGQPQHF. CDR3 nucleotide sequence: TGTGCCAGCAGTGAAGTAAATCGCGGGGCAGGGCAGCCCCAGCATTTT. This chain uses TRBV6-1 with TRBJ1-5; D perhaps matches TRBD1 (5 bases). Deletions cut 1 base from V and 7 bases from J, with 17 bases between. The CDR3 is 16 amino acids. The germline gives CDR1 MNHNS, CDR2 SASEGT.

V usage is TRBV5-1 and J usage is TRBJ1-3; 7 bases align to TRBD1. V lost 7 bases and J lost 4; bases outside the gene matches: 8. The germline gives CDR1 SGHRS, CDR2 YFSETQ. The CDR3 is 14 residues long. The CDR3 protein is CASSPDRVGNTIYF. The CDR3 bases are TGCGCCAGCTCCCCCGACAGGGTCGGAAACACCATATATTTT.

The rearrangement uses TRBV5-1 and TRBJ1-2; D gene ambiguous. Trimming took 4 bases from V and 6 from J, leaving 16 bases between them. There are 14 residues in the CDR3. The germline V gene has CDR1 SGHRS and CDR2 YFSETQ. CDR3: CASSRPSTEDGYTF. The CDR3, as DNA: TGCGCCAGCAGCCGGCCTTCGACTGAAGATGGCTACACCTTC.

V and J are TRBV7-2 and TRBJ2-5; D could derive from TRBD1 or TRBD2 (5 bases each). From germline, CDR1 is SGHTA and CDR2 FQGNSA. The CDR3 sequence is 12 residues long. Trimming cost V 8 bases and J 4 bases, with 11 bases left between them. The CDR3 region has the DNA TGTGCCAGCGGAGAGGGGCGAGAGACCCAGTACTTC. Encoded protein: CASGEGRETQYF.

V is TRBV2 and J is TRBJ1-2, with D possibly matching TRBD1 (6 bases). The germline V gene encodes CDR1 SNHLY and CDR2 FYNNEI. The V and J ends lost 8 bases and 8 bases respectively, with 21 bases between them. The CDR3 covers 14 residues. CDR3 protein: CASFRGNYPLGYTF. The DNA of the CDR3 is TGTGCCAGCTTTAGGGGGAATTACCCCCTAGGCTACACCTTC.

The chain employs TRBV5-6 and TRBJ2-3; TRBD2 is a possible D gene (7 bases). The germline V gene encodes CDR1 SGHDT and CDR2 YYEEEE. This CDR3 spans 16 amino acids. V shed 3 bases and J shed 3 bases, with 17 bases lying between them. The CDR3 region has the DNA TGTGCCAGCAGCTCCCGGGGGGCCGGGGGAACAGATACGCAGTATTTT. It codes for CASSSRGAGGTDTQYF.

The J gene is TRBJ2-6, the V gene TRBV19, with 7 bases identical to TRBD1. The CDR3 is made up of 19 amino acids. Germline CDR1 and CDR2: LNHDA and SQIVND (reference sequence). Unmatched junction bases numbered 15, after V lost 7 bases and J lost 0 bases. For the CDR3, the DNA is TGTGCCAGTACCCAACCTTCCGGGACAGCGTTCTCTGGGGCCAACGTCCTGACTTTC. This sequence encodes CASTQPSGTAFSGANVLTF.